This TCR beta chain was documented in a study of shared clonotypes between healthy human individuals. Assay used: immunoSEQ multiplex PCR; TCRdb lists only in-frame clones, some missing. The sample has around 2.3 million clones; approximately 96% are singletons. V lost 1 base, J lost 4 bases, and 10 bases lay in between. The CDR3 totals 14 residues. Germline loops: CDR1 SGHAT, CDR2 FQNNGV. This rearrangement joins TRBV11-2 to TRBJ1-1; D unresolved. The sample comprised naive CD4+ T cells sorted from blood. Subset meaning: CD45RA+ positively selected. The TCR sequence derives from a man aged 18 to 29 in good health. The CDR3 DNA reads as TGTGCCAGCAGCTTAGTCGTTTTGGCCACTGAAGCTTTCTTT. Its translation: CASSLVVLATEAFF.